This entry lists 29 T cell receptor beta chains sequenced from one sample in a study of T-cell memory formation after mild COVID-19. One entry per CDR3 protein results from TCRdb running MiXCR on the 5' RACE reads. The table lists about 340,000 distinct CDR3 sequences, more than 15% of them singletons. The sequenced sample was PBMCs or a T cell subset sorted from them (not recorded which). These receptor sequences come from a man aged 18 to 30 who had mild COVID-19 (a few samples of this study predate the infection). Cell type and time point are not known.

Details on this clonotype: One junction end disagrees with the germline gene, perhaps due to a read error. The chain combines TRBV24-1 with TRBJ2-3; tentative D call: TRBD1 (5 bases). The CDR3 spans 12 residues. In germline, CDR1 is KGHDR, CDR2 SFDVKD. CDR3 bases: TGTGCCACCAGCGGGTTGACAGATGCGCAGTATTTT. Translated, it gives CATSGLTDAQYF.

The chain recombines TRBV6-1 with TRBJ1-2; no definite D call. V dropped 5 bases and J dropped 9 bases, with 10 bases sitting between them. Germline lookup yields CDR1 MNHNS and CDR2 SASEGT. CDR3 length equals 11 residues. The CDR3 region has the DNA TGTGCCAGCAGTCCCAACCATAGCTACACCTTC. Protein product: CASSPNHSYTF.

Many counts were recorded for this clonotype. The chain has TRBV11-2 and TRBJ2-7; a weak D match, TRBD2 (5 bases). The V gene lost 4 bases and the J gene lost 7 bases, with 14 bases spanning the gap. Germline V lookup: CDR1 SGHAT, CDR2 FQNNGV. CDR3 length: 13 residues. The CDR3 bases are TGTGCCAGCAGCTCGTCCGGGGTGGGAGAGCAGTACGTC. It yields the protein CASSSSGVGEQYV.

The CDR3 region has the DNA TGTGCCAGCAGTGCTGGTCCCTACGAGCAGTACGTC. Amino acid sequence: CASSAGPYEQYV. The chain is built from TRBV28 and TRBJ2-7; D gene uncertain. The CDR3 extends over 12 amino acids. Trimming cost V 5 bases and J 2 bases, with 7 bases left between them. Germline lookup yields CDR1 MDHEN and CDR2 SYDVKM.

This clonotype came up many times. This chain links TRBV4-2 with TRBJ2-3; D is ambiguous. The CDR3 is 13 amino acids. V was pared by 0 bases and J by 4 bases, with 5 bases between. The V gene's germline CDR1 is LGHNA and CDR2 YNFKEQ. The CDR3 nucleotides are TGTGCCAGCAGCCAAGATTTTCCAGATACGCAGTATTTT. Translated, it gives CASSQDFPDTQYF.

This clonotype was picked up one time. The chain employs TRBV20-1 and TRBJ2-2; D may be TRBD1 or TRBD2 (5 bases each). The CDR3 has 15 amino acids. The germline CDR1 and CDR2 sequences are DFQATT and SNEGSKA (reference sequence). V was shortened by 0 bases and J by 0 bases, with 8 bases between the two germline ends. DNA of the CDR3: TGCAGTGCTAGAGACCAGGGAGCGAACACCGGGGAGCTGTTTTTT. It specifies CSARDQGANTGELFF.

V is TRBV13 and J is TRBJ2-2; tentative D call: TRBD1 (6 bases). The germline V and J ends were trimmed by 7 bases and 4 bases, with 13 bases remaining between them. This CDR3 is built from 14 residues. Germline V gives CDR1 PRHDT, CDR2 FYEKMQ (reference sequence). Written as DNA, the CDR3 is TGTGCCAGCAACACCGGACAGTCCACCGGGGAGCTGTTTTTT. Encoded protein: CASNTGQSTGELFF.

The chain recombines TRBV7-2 with TRBJ1-2; D unresolved. The CDR3 contains 14 residues. Between the trimmed V and J ends, which lost 1 base and 2 bases, there was a span of 8 bases. Germline V gives CDR1 SGHTA, CDR2 FQGNSA. The CDR3: CASSLVGKNYGYTF. CDR3 in DNA: TGTGCCAGCAGCTTAGTCGGGAAAAACTATGGCTACACCTTC.

The gene calls are TRBV3-1 and TRBJ2-5; D is possibly TRBD2 (7 bases). The CDR3 has 16 amino acids. The V gene's germline CDR1 is LGHDT and CDR2 YNNKEL (reference sequence). Trimming took off 10 bases at V and 4 bases at J, with 25 bases between the two ends. The DNA of the CDR3 is TGTGCCACCATCCTCAGGGGTCCACCGGGGGGAGAGACCCAGTACTTC. It codes for CATILRGPPGGETQYF.

This clonotype has more than one count but fewer than ten. Here the CDR3 omits its conserved ending phenylalanine or tryptophan, so a read error is the likely source. The V call is TRBV5-5, the J call TRBJ1-1, with D hard to call. V was cut by 0 bases and J by 0 bases, with 9 bases left in between. The CDR3 loop spans 15 amino acids. Germline assignment: CDR1 SGHKS and CDR2 YYEKEE (reference sequence). The CDR3 reads CASSLAGNMNTEAFS. The CDR3 nucleotides are TGTGCCAGCAGCTTGGCCGGCAACATGAACACTGAAGCTTTCTCT.

The chain joins TRBV5-1 to TRBJ1-5; D possibly corresponds to TRBD1 (6 bases). CDR1 is SGHRS, CDR2 YFSETQ, per germline. The V end was cut by 4 bases, the J end by 2 bases, with 16 bases between. The CDR3 is made up of 16 amino acids. CDR3 sequence (DNA): TGCGCCAGCAGCCCTGGGGGGGGCTTGGGCAATCAGCCCCAGCATTTT. It specifies CASSPGGGLGNQPQHF.

This chain uses TRBV4-2 with TRBJ1-1; the D is unclear. Germline assignment: CDR1 LGHNA and CDR2 YNFKEQ. This CDR3 comprises 13 residues. Trimming cost V 1 base and J 5 bases, with 8 bases left between them. The CDR3 DNA sequence: TGTGCCAGCAGCCAAGTTGGGTGGACTGAAGCTTTCTTT. Translation gives CASSQVGWTEAFF.

This clonotype has at least ten counts. The CDR3 here is CASSPAPADSGANVLTF. CDR3 in DNA: TGTGCCAGCTCACCAGCTCCCGCGGACTCTGGGGCCAACGTCCTGACTTTC. This rearrangement joins TRBV18 to TRBJ2-6; D not certain. V was clipped by 2 bases and J by 0 bases, with 11 bases between them. This CDR3 contains 17 residues. The V gene's germline CDR1 is KGHSH and CDR2 LQKENI. Supplemented by reference TRBV18 and TRBJ2-6, the full variable domain reads NAGVMQNPRHLVRRRGQEARLRCSPMKGHSHVYWYRQLPEEGLKFMVYLQKENIIDESGMPKERFSAEFPKEGPSILRIQQVVRGDSAAYFCASSPAPADSGANVLTFGAGSRLTVL.

Only a few counts were recorded for this clonotype. The chain links TRBV25-1 to TRBJ1-1; tentative D call: TRBD1 (5 bases). Germline-derived CDR1 and CDR2 are MGHDK and SYGVNS. The germline V and J ends were trimmed by 3 bases and 0 bases, with 11 bases remaining between them. This CDR3 comprises 15 residues. This CDR3 reads CASSDSGRVNTEAFF. The CDR3 nucleotides are TGTGCCAGCAGTGATTCAGGGCGCGTGAACACTGAAGCTTTCTTT.

In this sample, this clonotype turned up a few times. The chain has TRBV12-3 or TRBV12-4 and TRBJ1-2; D is uncertain. Trimming cost V 2 bases and J 5 bases, with 6 bases left between them. The CDR3 loop spans 12 amino acids. CDR3 residues: CASSLRQYGYTF. The CDR3 DNA reads as TGTGCCAGCAGTTTAAGGCAGTATGGCTACACCTTC.

This chain connects TRBV20-1 to TRBJ2-2, with 11 bases matching TRBD2. Germline-derived CDR1 and CDR2 are DFQATT and SNEGSKA (reference sequence). J gave up 4 bases and V 3 bases, and 10 bases lay outside the gene matches. The CDR3 consists of 17 residues. The CDR3 protein is CSARLPLAGGGTGELFF. For the CDR3, the DNA is TGCAGTGCTAGGCTGCCCCTAGCGGGGGGTGGCACCGGGGAGCTGTTTTTT.

The table lists this clonotype with many counts. The chain has TRBV5-1 and TRBJ2-1, with TRBD2 matching over 14 bases. V shed 4 bases, J shed 7 bases, and the junction held 10 bases outside the gene matches. Germline V gene sequence: CDR1 SGHRS, CDR2 YFSETQ. The CDR3 is 17 residues long. CDR3 amino acids: CASSTGRLAGGVNEQFF. CDR3 DNA sequence: TGCGCCAGCAGCACCGGCAGACTAGCGGGGGGGGTAAATGAGCAGTTCTTC.

In this sample, this clonotype turned up a few times. The chain couples TRBV6-6 to TRBJ1-2; 10 nucleotides align to TRBD1. V was pared by 2 bases and J by 6 bases, with 9 bases of the junction left unmatched. CDR3 length: 16 residues. Germline V gene sequence: CDR1 MNHNY, CDR2 SVGAGI (reference sequence). CDR3 protein: CASSYAGKTGGDGYTF. In DNA form, the CDR3 reads TGTGCCAGCAGTTACGCAGGAAAGACAGGGGGCGATGGCTACACCTTC.

V usage is TRBV10-1 and J usage is TRBJ2-2; no clear D gene. Trimming left V 9 bases short and J 5 bases short, with 13 bases between. Germline lookup yields CDR1 WNHNN and CDR2 SYGVQD (reference sequence). CDR3 length: 13 amino acids. CDR3 DNA sequence: TGCGCCAGTGAGATGCCCGGGACCGGGGAGCTGTTTTTT. It translates to CASEMPGTGELFF.

This clonotype has only a few counts. The V and J genes are TRBV27 and TRBJ1-6; no clear D gene. The V gene's germline CDR1 is MNHEY and CDR2 SMNVEV (reference sequence). Trimming removed 5 bases from V and 2 bases from J, with 16 bases in between. The CDR3 totals 17 residues. CDR3 region: CASSPGIEAAYNSPLHF. The CDR3 bases are TGTGCCAGCAGTCCTGGGATTGAAGCGGCCTATAATTCACCCCTCCACTTT.

In its sample, this clonotype was seen many times. This sequence joins TRBV29-1 and TRBJ2-2; D gene unclear. The germline V gene encodes CDR1 SQVTM and CDR2 ANQGSEA. CDR3 length: 13 amino acids. V shed 3 bases and J shed 1 base, with 6 bases lying between them. The CDR3 DNA reads as TGCAGCGTTGATAGGGAGAACACCGGGGAGCTGTTTTTT. Amino acids: CSVDRENTGELFF.

The CDR3, as DNA: TGTGCCAGCAGTCGGCAGCCCTGGGCCTATGGCTACACCTTC. It codes for CASSRQPWAYGYTF. The gene calls are TRBV6-5 and TRBJ1-2, with D uncertain. CDR1 and CDR2 (germline): MNHEY, SVGAGI. Trimming removed 5 bases from V and 4 bases from J, with 14 bases in between. The CDR3 is 14 residues long.

The chain links TRBV24-1 to TRBJ2-2; no clear D gene. V was cut by 4 bases and J by 7 bases, with 12 bases left in between. Germline values: CDR1 KGHDR, CDR2 SFDVKD. The CDR3 spans 14 residues. This CDR3 reads CATSDEVGYGELFF. The CDR3 bases are TGTGCCACCAGTGACGAAGTAGGGTACGGGGAGCTGTTTTTT.

The V gene is TRBV19, the J gene TRBJ2-2; D uncertain. Trimming removed 10 bases from V and 7 bases from J, with 13 bases in between. Germline CDR1 and CDR2: LNHDA and SQIVND (reference sequence). The CDR3 is 12 amino acids. The CDR3: CATAPSYGELFF. The CDR3 bases are TGTGCCACGGCTCCGTCATACGGGGAGCTGTTTTTT.

The J gene is TRBJ2-7, the V gene TRBV7-6; a possible D gene is TRBD1 (6 bases). The CDR3 is 14 residues long. Per germline, CDR1 SGHVS and CDR2 FNYEAQ. Trimming left V 3 bases short and J 0 bases short, with 9 bases between. The CDR3 DNA reads TGTGCCAGCAGCTTGAACAGGGTCTCCTACGAGCAGTACTTC. It translates to CASSLNRVSYEQYF.

The gene calls are TRBV27 and TRBJ2-1, with unresolved D. V was pared by 6 bases and J by 0 bases, with 9 bases between. CDR1 is MNHEY, CDR2 SMNVEV, per germline (reference sequence). The CDR3 runs to 14 residues. In nucleotides, the CDR3 is TGTGCCAGCAGCATACAGCGCTCCTACAATGAGCAGTTCTTC. Translated: CASSIQRSYNEQFF.

This clonotype was found a few times. This sequence joins TRBV4-1 and TRBJ1-2; a possible D gene is TRBD1 (6 bases). Germline V gives CDR1 MGHRA, CDR2 YSYEKL. The CDR3 has 14 residues. V was pared by 2 bases and J by 7 bases, with 14 bases between. CDR3 DNA sequence: TGCGCCAGCAGCCAAACAACAGGGCTTGGTGGCTACACCTTC. This translates into CASSQTTGLGGYTF.

In its sample, this clonotype was seen many times. J is TRBJ2-7 and V is TRBV6-5; 9 nucleotides match TRBD1. Germline CDR1 MNHEY, CDR2 SVGAGI. V was clipped by 6 bases and J by 6 bases; unmatched bases: 12. The CDR3 has 15 residues. The CDR3 spells CASRIQPGQGGEQYF. The CDR3 region has the DNA TGTGCCAGCAGAATCCAACCGGGACAGGGAGGCGAGCAGTACTTC.

The genes are TRBV12-3 or TRBV12-4 and TRBJ2-7; 8 nucleotides align to TRBD1. The CDR3 covers 15 residues. The V segment lost 5 bases and the J segment 6 bases; nucleotides outside the gene matches: 12. The CDR3 sequence: CASSQAGGRYGEQYF. The CDR3 nucleotides are TGTGCCAGCAGTCAGGCAGGGGGCAGATATGGCGAGCAGTACTTC.